This T cell receptor (beta chain) was captured in a study of T cells in Graves' hyperthyroidism and ophthalmopathy. Study findings and constraints: Separating ophthalmopathy from stable hyperthyroidism was achieved by a 13 V-J model. A median 6.5 months before onset, the model predicted ophthalmopathy.

This CDR3 region has 12 residues. V lost 5 bases and J lost 5, with 9 bases in between. About this clonotype itself: Its antigen is not known.

RNA transcripts served as the template for amplifying TCR beta CDR3 regions. First-round RT-PCR targeting the TCR CDR3 was performed with the HTBI primer set. A single record per CDR3 protein comes from TCRdb applying MiXCR to the multiplex PCR reads. The sample yields more than 300,000 distinct CDR3 sequences, around a sixth seen once. The sequenced material came from blood. This TCR was recovered from a man aged 18 to 30 with Graves' ophthalmopathy. The chain links TRBV12-3 or TRBV12-4 to TRBJ1-1; maybe TRBD1 (5 bases). The CDR3 coding sequence is TGTGCCAGCAGTGGGACGTGGACTGAAGCTTTCTTT. Translated, it gives CASSGTWTEAFF.